Here is one T cell receptor (beta chain) with its context. Its antigen is still unknown. The data stem from a study of cytomegalovirus exposure and HLA in healthy donors. Study-level results: According to an earlier analysis, most TCR beta V segments yielded productive rearrangements about 87% or about 30% of the time. Immune exposure information comprised only CMV serostatus. Apparent HLA restriction characterized most CMV-associated TCR beta chains in a later analysis. Sequencing likely generated an artifact that appeared as a cluster of highly shared sequence variants.

13 Jbeta primers and 60 Vbeta primers were used for the PCR. Sequencing was performed with immunoSEQ multiplex PCR; in TCRdb, only in-frame clones are kept and a portion is missing. This table holds about 100,000 clones, about three quarters found once. The CDR3 extends over 14 amino acids. The V end was cut by 5 bases, the J end by 4 bases, with 14 bases between. Germline V lookup: CDR1 SGHAT, CDR2 FQNNGV. The clonotype comes from a man between 50 and 59 years old in good health and CMV-seropositive. Material: PBMCs. The V call is TRBV11-2, the J call TRBJ2-5; D may be TRBD2 (5 bases). The CDR3 is CASSRTSTAETQYF. CDR3 nucleotides: TGTGCCAGCAGCCGGACTTCGACCGCAGAGACCCAGTACTTC.